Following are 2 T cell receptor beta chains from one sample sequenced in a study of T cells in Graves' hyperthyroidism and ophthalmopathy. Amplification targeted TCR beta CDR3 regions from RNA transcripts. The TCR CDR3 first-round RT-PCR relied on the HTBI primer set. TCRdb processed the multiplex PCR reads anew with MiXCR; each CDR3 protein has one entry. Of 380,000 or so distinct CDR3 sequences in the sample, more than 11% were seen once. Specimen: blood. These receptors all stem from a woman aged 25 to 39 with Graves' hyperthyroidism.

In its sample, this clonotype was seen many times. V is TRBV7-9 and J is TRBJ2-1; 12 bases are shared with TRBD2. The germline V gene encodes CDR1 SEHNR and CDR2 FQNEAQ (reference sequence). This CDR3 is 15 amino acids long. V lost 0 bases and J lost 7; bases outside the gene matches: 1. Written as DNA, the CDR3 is TGTGCCAGCAGCTTAGCACTAGCGGGAGGAAATGAGCAGTTCTTC. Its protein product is CASSLALAGGNEQFF.

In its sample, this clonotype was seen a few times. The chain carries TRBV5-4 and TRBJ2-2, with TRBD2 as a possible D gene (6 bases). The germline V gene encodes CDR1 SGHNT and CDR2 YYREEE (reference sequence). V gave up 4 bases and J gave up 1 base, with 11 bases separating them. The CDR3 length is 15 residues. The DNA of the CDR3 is TGTGCCAGCAGCACCGGAGGGGTGAACACCGGGGAGCTGTTTTTT. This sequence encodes CASSTGGVNTGELFF.